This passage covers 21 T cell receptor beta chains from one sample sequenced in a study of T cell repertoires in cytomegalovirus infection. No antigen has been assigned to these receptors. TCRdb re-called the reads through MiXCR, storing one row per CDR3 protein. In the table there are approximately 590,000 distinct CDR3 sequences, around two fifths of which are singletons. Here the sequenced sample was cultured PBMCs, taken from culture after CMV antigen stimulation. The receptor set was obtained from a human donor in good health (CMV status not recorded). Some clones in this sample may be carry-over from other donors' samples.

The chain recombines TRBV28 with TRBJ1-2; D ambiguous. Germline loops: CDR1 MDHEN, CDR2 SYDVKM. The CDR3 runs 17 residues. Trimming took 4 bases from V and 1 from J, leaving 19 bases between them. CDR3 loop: CASSSFWPREGNYGYTF. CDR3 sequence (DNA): TGTGCCAGCAGTTCCTTTTGGCCTCGGGAGGGTAACTATGGCTACACCTTC.

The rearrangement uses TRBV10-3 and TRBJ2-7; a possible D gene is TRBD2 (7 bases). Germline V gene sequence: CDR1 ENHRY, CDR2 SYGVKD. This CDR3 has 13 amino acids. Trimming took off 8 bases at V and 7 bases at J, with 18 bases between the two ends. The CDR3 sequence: CAIARGGLVEQYF. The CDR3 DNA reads TGTGCCATCGCACGCGGGGGCTTGGTTGAGCAGTACTTC.

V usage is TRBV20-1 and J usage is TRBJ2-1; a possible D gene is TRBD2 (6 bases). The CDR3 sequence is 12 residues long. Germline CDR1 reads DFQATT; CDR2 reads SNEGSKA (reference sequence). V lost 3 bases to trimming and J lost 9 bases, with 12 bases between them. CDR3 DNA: TGCAGTGCTAGGGGAGGTTACGGTGAGCAGTTCTTC. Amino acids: CSARGGYGEQFF.

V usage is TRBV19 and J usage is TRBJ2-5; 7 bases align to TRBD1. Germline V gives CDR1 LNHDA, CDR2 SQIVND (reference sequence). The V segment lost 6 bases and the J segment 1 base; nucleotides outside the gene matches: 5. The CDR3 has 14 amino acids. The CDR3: CASRPTGTQETQYF. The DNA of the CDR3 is TGTGCCAGTAGACCGACAGGGACCCAAGAGACCCAGTACTTC. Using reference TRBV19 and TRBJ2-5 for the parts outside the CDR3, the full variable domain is DGGITQSPKYLFRKEGQNVTLSCEQNLNHDAMYWYRQDPGQGLRLIYYSQIVNDFQKGDIAEGYSVSREKKESFPLTVTSAQKNPTAFYLCASRPTGTQETQYFGPGTRLLVL.

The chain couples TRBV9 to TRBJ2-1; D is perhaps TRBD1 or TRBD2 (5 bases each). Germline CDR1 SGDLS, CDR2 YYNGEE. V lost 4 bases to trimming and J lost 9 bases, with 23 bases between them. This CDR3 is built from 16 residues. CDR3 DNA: TGTGCCAGCAGCCCGCCTCTATCGGGACCTTTAGGTGAGCAGTTCTTC. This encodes CASSPPLSGPLGEQFF.

CDR3 nucleotides: TGTGCCAGCAGTGAACATACCGGGACAGCTCAGTATTTT. It codes for CASSEHTGTAQYF. J is TRBJ2-3 and V is TRBV6-1, with 7 bases lining up with TRBD1. Unmatched junction bases numbered 8, after V lost 2 bases and J lost 12 bases. Germline values: CDR1 MNHNS, CDR2 SASEGT. CDR3 length: 13 amino acids.

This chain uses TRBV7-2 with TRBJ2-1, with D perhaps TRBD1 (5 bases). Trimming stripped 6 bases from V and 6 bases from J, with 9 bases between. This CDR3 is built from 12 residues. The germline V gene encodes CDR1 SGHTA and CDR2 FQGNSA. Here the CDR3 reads CASRHRFNEQFF. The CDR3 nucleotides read TGTGCCAGCAGACACAGGTTCAATGAGCAGTTCTTC. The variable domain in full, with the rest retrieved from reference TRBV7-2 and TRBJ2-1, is GAGVSQSPSNKVTEKGKDVELRCDPISGHTALYWYRQSLGQGLEFLIYFQGNSAPDKSGLPSDRFSAERTGGSVSTLTIQRTQQEDSAVYLCASRHRFNEQFFGPGTRLTVL.

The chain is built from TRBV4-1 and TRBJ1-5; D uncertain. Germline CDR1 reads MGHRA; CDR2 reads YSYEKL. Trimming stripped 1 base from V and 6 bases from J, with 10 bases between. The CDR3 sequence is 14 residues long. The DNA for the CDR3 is TGCGCCAGCAGCCAAGGGCCGGGCGGTCAGCCCCAGCATTTT. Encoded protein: CASSQGPGGQPQHF.

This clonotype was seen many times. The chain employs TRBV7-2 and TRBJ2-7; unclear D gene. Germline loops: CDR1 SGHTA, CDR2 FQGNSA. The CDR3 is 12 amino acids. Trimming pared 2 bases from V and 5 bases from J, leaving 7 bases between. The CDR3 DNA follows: TGTGCCAGCAGCTTAACTTCCCACGAGCAGTACTTC. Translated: CASSLTSHEQYF.

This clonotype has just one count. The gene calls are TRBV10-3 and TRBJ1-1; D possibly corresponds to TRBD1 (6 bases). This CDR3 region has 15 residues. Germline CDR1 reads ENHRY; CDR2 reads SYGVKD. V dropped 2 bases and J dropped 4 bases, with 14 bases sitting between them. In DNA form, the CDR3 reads TGTGCCATCAGTGAGATGACAAGGGGGGGCACTGAAGCTTTCTTT. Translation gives CAISEMTRGGTEAFF.

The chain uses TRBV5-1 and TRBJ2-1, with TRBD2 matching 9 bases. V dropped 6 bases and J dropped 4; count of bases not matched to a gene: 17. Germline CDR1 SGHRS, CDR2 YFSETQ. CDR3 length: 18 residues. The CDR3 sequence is CASNGAGGGTSSYNEQFF. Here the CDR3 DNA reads TGCGCCAGCAACGGGGCAGGGGGTGGGACTAGCTCATACAATGAGCAGTTCTTC.

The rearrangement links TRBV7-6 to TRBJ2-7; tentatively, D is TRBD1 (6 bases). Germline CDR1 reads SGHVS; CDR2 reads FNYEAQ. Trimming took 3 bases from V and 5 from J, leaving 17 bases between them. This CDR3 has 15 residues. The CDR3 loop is CASSFRPDRTHEQYF. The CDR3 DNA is TGTGCCAGCAGCTTCCGACCCGACAGGACCCACGAGCAGTACTTC. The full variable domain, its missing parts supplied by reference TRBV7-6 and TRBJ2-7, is GAGVSQSPRYKVTKRGQDVALRCDPISGHVSLYWYRQALGQGPEFLTYFNYEAQQDKSGLPNDRFSAERPEGSISTLTIQRTEQRDSAMYRCASSFRPDRTHEQYFGPGTRLTVT.

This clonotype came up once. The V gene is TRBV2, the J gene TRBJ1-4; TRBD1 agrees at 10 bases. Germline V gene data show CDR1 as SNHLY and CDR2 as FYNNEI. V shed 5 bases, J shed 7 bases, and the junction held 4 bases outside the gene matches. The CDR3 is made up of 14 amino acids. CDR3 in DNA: TGTGCCAGCAGTTCGGGACAGGGGATTGAAAAACTGTTTTTT. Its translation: CASSSGQGIEKLFF.

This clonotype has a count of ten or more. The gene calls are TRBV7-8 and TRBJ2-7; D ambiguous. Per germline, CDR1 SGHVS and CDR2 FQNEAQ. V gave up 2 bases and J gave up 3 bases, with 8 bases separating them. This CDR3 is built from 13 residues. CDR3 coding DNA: TGTGCCAGCAGCTTATATCCCAACTACGAGCAGTACTTC. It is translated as CASSLYPNYEQYF.

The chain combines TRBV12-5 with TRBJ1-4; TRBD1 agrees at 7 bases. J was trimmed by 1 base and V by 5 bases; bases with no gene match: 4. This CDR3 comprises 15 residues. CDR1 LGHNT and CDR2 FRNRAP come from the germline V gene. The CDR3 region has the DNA TGTGCTAGTGGTCTGAGGGGGCAAACTAATGAAAAACTGTTTTTT. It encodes CASGLRGQTNEKLFF.

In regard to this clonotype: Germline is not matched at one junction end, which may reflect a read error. The CDR3 DNA reads as TGCGCCAGCAGCTTAGAAGCCAACGGGCCTAAAAAGTTC. Amino acids: CASSLEANGPKKF. The chain links TRBV5-1 to TRBJ2-7, with D unresolved. In germline, CDR1 is SGHRS, CDR2 YFSETQ. The CDR3 is made up of 13 amino acids.

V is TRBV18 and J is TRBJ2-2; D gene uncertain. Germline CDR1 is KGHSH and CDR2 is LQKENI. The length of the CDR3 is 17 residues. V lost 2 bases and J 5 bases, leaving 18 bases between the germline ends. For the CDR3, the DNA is TGTGCCAGCTCACCAATTTTGGGCCAGGCAACAACCGGGGAGCTGTTTTTT. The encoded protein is CASSPILGQATTGELFF.

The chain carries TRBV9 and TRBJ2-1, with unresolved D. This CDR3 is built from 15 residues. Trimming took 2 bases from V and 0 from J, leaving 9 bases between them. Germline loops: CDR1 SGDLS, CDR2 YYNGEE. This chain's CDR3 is CASSVKRLSYNEQFF. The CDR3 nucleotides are TGTGCCAGCAGCGTTAAGCGTCTCTCCTACAATGAGCAGTTCTTC.

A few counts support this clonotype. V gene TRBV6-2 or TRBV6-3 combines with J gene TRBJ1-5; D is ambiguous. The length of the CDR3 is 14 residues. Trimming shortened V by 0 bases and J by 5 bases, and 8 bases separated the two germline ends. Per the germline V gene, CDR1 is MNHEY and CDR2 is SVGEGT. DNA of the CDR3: TGTGCCAGCAGTTACTCCCAGAGTCATCAGCCCCAGCATTTT. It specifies CASSYSQSHQPQHF.

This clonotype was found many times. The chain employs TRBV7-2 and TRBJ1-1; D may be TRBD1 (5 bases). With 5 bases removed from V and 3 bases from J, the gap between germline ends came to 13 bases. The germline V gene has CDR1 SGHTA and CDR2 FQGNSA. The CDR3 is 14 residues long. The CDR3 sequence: CASSRQGIDTEAFF. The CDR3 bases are TGTGCCAGCAGCCGCCAGGGTATCGACACTGAAGCTTTCTTT.

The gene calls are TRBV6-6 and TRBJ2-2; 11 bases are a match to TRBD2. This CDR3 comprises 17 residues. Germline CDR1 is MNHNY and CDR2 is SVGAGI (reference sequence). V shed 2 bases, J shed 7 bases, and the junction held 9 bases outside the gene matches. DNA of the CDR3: TGTGCCAGCAGTTACGGGGTCCTAGCGGGGGGCAACGGGGAGCTGTTTTTT. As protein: CASSYGVLAGGNGELFF.